This is a list of T cell receptor beta chains from one sample in a study of T cells in Graves' hyperthyroidism and ophthalmopathy. TCRdb recomputed calls from the multiplex PCR reads with MiXCR, one row per CDR3 protein. There are about 560,000 distinct CDR3 sequences in the sample; about 15% occur only once, and more than 11% lies in the top ten. The sequenced sample consisted of blood. These receptor sequences come from a woman aged 40-49 years with Graves' hyperthyroidism. CDR3s include the opening cysteine and the closing phenylalanine or tryptophan. D genes are given only for firm matches.

D: NA
J: TRBJ1-2
V: TRBV6-5
CDR3: CASSYFPDRPNYGYTF

D: TRBD1
J: TRBJ1-2
V: TRBV20-1
CDR3: CSASRTGYDYGYTF

D: NA
J: TRBJ2-7
V: TRBV18
CDR3: CASSPSSYEQYF

D: TRBD2
J: TRBJ2-7
V: TRBV5-6
CDR3: CASSGDHSGRPYEQYF

D: TRBD1
J: TRBJ2-7
V: TRBV20-1
CDR3: CSARGQGGLYEQYF

D: TRBD2
J: TRBJ2-7
V: TRBV20-1
CDR3: CSARSGTRVHEQYF

D: NA
J: TRBJ2-1
V: TRBV4-1
CDR3: CASSQDRGKGNEQFF

D: TRBD2
J: TRBJ2-3
V: TRBV30
CDR3: CAWTLPGSGISTDTQYF

D: TRBD2
J: TRBJ2-3
V: TRBV20-1
CDR3: CSASSGRLTDTQYF

D: TRBD2
J: TRBJ2-6
V: TRBV5-1
CDR3: CASSSGTSGTGANVLTF

D: NA
J: TRBJ1-1
V: TRBV13
CDR3: CASSPDYGANTEAFF

D: TRBD2
J: TRBJ2-5
V: TRBV7-9
CDR3: CASSLGLAGAGETQYF

D: NA
J: TRBJ2-7
V: TRBV28
CDR3: CASSAPAYEQYF

D: NA
J: TRBJ1-6
V: TRBV7-2
CDR3: CASSLVSGPYNSPLHF

D: NA
J: TRBJ1-1
V: TRBV20-1
CDR3: CSARIRGEMNTEAFF

D: TRBD2
J: TRBJ2-1
V: TRBV20-1
CDR3: CSAPSGNYNEQFF

D: NA
J: TRBJ1-5
V: TRBV6-1
CDR3: CASRSDSSNQPQHF